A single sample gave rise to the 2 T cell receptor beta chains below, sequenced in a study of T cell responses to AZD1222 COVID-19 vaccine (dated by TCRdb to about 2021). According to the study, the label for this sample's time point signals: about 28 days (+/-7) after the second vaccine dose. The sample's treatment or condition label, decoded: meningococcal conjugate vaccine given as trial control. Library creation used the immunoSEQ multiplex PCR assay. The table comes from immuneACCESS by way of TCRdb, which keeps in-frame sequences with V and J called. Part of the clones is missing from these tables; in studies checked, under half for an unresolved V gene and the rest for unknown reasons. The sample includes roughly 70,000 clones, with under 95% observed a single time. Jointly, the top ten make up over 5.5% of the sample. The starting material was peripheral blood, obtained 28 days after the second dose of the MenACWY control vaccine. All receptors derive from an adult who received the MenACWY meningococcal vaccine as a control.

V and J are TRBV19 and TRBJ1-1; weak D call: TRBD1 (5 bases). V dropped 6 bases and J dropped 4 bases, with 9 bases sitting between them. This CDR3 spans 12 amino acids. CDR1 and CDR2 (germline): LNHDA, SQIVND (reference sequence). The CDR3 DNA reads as TGTGCCAGTAGACAGGACTTCACTGAAGCTTTCTTT. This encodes CASRQDFTEAFF.

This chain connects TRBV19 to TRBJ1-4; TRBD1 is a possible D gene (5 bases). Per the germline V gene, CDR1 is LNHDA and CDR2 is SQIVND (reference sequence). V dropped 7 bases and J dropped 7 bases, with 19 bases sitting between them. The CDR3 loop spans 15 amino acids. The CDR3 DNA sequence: TGTGCCAGTACCAAGCCATCTAGGGGAAGTGAAAAACTGTTTTTT. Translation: CASTKPSRGSEKLFF.